This TCR beta chain was observed in a study of cytomegalovirus exposure and HLA in healthy donors. Generated by immunoSEQ multiplex PCR, the TCRdb table keeps only in-frame clones and is missing some. The sample has 120,000 or so clones; approximately 90% are singletons. On this clone itself: Its target is unknown.

Germline lookup yields CDR1 SGHNT and CDR2 YENEEA. After removal of 8 bases from V and 3 bases from J, the junction contained 7 bases not matched to a gene. There are 13 residues in the CDR3. Study-level results: The tendency of first-cohort TCR clusters to co-occur in the roughly 120 validation repertoires was identified by a subsequent analysis. Listed as cytomegalovirus-associated were about 160 TCR beta chains.

It was the approximately 120-subject validation cohort, separate from the approximately 700-subject first cohort, to which the donors belonged. This TCR came from a man in his late teens or twenties in good health and CMV-seronegative. The rearrangement joins TRBV11-3 to TRBJ2-7; 7 bases map to TRBD1. The sequenced material came from PBMCs. The CDR3 loop is CASCSGQYYEQYF. Written as DNA, the CDR3 is TGTGCCAGCTGCTCGGGACAGTACTACGAGCAGTACTTC.